This TCR beta chain was captured in a study of shared clonotypes between healthy human individuals. Findings and limits, study-wide: Naive subsets usually exceeded memory subsets in estimated richness. Represented genetic and exposure-history diversity was restricted by having few donors. It was the non-shared clonotypes that had lower generation probabilities than clonotypes shared by all four donors.

In the naive CD8 group, cells lacked CD45RO and were positively selected for CCR7, so terminally differentiated effector memory CD45RA+ cells were left out. Researchers ran the assay at a deep level. Clones were sequenced by immunoSEQ multiplex PCR, and TCRdb holds only the in-frame ones, with some missing. In the table there are roughly 850,000 clones, about 96% of which are singletons. The CDR3 sequence is 15 residues long. Details on this clone: Its antigen is undetermined.

The sequence derives from a man in his thirties or forties in good health. The rearrangement uses TRBV21-1 and TRBJ2-7; TRBD1, as called in the table, went unchecked against the DNA. TRBV21-1 is a known pseudogene. Material: naive CD8+ T cells sorted from blood. CDR3 coding DNA: TGTGCCAGCAGCAAAGGGCAGGGAATTTCCTACGAGCAGTACTTC. It specifies CASSKGQGISYEQYF.